The entry that follows covers one TCR beta chain sequence. The CDR3 runs 18 residues. Assay used: immunoSEQ multiplex PCR; TCRdb lists only in-frame clones, some missing. The sample has approximately 2,300,000 clones; less than 95% are singletons. The sample is drawn from a study of shared clonotypes between healthy human individuals. The clonotype was recovered from a man aged 18 to 30 in good health. Some clones in this sample may be carry-over from other donors' samples. This chain joins TRBV21-1 and TRBJ2-2; TRBD1, the D gene given by the table, was not confirmed from the DNA. TRBV21-1 is tagged as a pseudogene. The specimen was naive CD4+ T cells from PBMCs. Subset denoted: CD45RA+ positively selected. CDR3 sequence reads: CASSKVDPQGQDTGELFF. CDR3 DNA sequence: TGTGCCAGCAGCAAAGTTGACCCCCAGGGGCAGGACACCGGGGAGCTGTTTTTT.